This T cell receptor (beta chain) was retrieved from a study of shared clonotypes between healthy human individuals (TCRdb year 2020). As for the study more broadly: The cohort comprised a couple of women and a few men aged 18 to 49 years. Each donor's leukapheresis produced roughly between about 0.8 and 8.9 billion PBMCs. Blood TCR repertoires of about five healthy adults were deeply sequenced to estimate repertoire size and the extent of clonotype sharing between individuals. For each donor, three plates each were used for CD4 naive and CD4 memory, two plates were used for CD8 naive, and one plate was used for CD8 memory. Libraries were prepared and TCR repertoires were sequenced by different laboratories using diverse techniques, in order to increase sequencing depth and limit assay-specific biases. The investigation overall reported the following: About 5% of naive CD4, around 3.5% of naive CD8, 2.3% of memory CD4, and less than 0.45% of memory CD8 clonotypes were shared across several donors. Sampling was limited to blood, and TCR repertoires in tissue likely differ from TCR repertoires in blood. Even with the large sequencing depth, rarefaction of the sorted-subset datasets indicated that sequencing was incomplete. Compared with non-shared clonotypes, the clonotypes found in all four sorted-subset donors had higher generation probabilities. The genetic and exposure-history diversity represented was limited by the small number of donors. Naive subsets generally had larger estimated clonotype richness than memory subsets. Based on pairwise subsampling, the degree of clonotype sharing among donors was expected to be affected by sequencing depth.

Points on this clone: The target of this receptor is not known. Base quality data are lacking; no much larger clone is found one base away.

The CDR3 goes from the cysteine to the phenylalanine over 16 residues. Only the CDR3 portion is preserved as DNA: 48 bases, with reading frame beginning at the first base. Looking up the germline V gene yields CDR1 MDHEN and CDR2 SYDVKM. Clipping removes 5 bases from V and 5 bases from J, with 14 as the unmatched junction base count. Healthy HIV-negative adults with no recently reported acute infections or vaccinations were included as donors. Every donor was a Caucasian adult living in Nashville, Tennessee, USA. CD8 memory samples were composed of magnetically selected CD45RO+ cells combined with CCR7-negative CD45RA+ effector memory (TemRA) cells. After blood collection by leukapheresis, PBMCs were isolated using Ficoll-Histopaque density gradient centrifugation and then cryopreserved in the vapor phase of liquid nitrogen. Analytical flow cytometry was used to check the purity and quantity of each magnetically sorted T cell population. Each sorted fraction had its genomic DNA isolated and then quantified by UV absorbance on a Nanodrop 2000c.

Using the deep immunoSEQ assay, TCR CDR3 regions were amplified from genomic DNA by multiplex PCR. Genomic DNA extracted from each cell subset was distributed evenly over all wells of several immunoSEQ 96-well plates, and each plate served as one replicate. For sorted subsets, around 200 ng genomic DNA, equal to 30,000 to 35,000 T cell genomes, was loaded into each replicate PCR. The purified libraries were quantified using a Qubit 3.0 fluorometer, sized with a Bioanalyzer 2100, and then quantified again using the KAPA Library Quantification kit. Every immunoSEQ 96-well plate was sequenced on a separate single-read 150-cycle Illumina NextSeq 550 flow cell. On the authors' methods: The immunoSEQ output contained only junctional sequences without quality scores, so filtering could not match that applied to full-length reads. To assign V/J genes and CDR3, sequences were annotated against IMGT germline references using PyIR, a Python wrapper for IgBLAST v1.9. Reads with weak V/J assignments (E-value above 1e-6), missing CDR3, stop codons, out-of-frame junctions, or ambiguous translated residues were removed. V3J clonotypes were defined as sequences sharing an identical inferred V gene, J gene, and CDR3 amino acid sequence. Percentage overlap between repertoires was calculated by dividing the number of shared unique clonotypes by the size of the smaller repertoire. RTK rarefaction, the Chao1 estimator, and Recon v2.1 estimates of unobserved clonotypes were used to assess repertoire richness. OLGA was used to compute generation probabilities for all TCRbeta clonotypes that the gDNA method yielded from several donors. What TCRdb holds here is the immuneACCESS table cut down to in-frame rearrangements. Part of the clones is not present; checked against another copy, under half of the missing clones reflect an unresolved V gene, and the others are unexplained. V and J calls and clone size are those listed in that table; D and trimming were worked out from the DNA. The table for this sample lists roughly 660,000 clones; 90% of them were counted only once. 30% to 35% of the sample is held by the ten biggest clonotypes.

The source is a man younger than 35 in good health. Some clones in this sample may be carry-over from other donors' samples. The chain links TRBV28 with TRBJ2-5; a stretch of 7 junction bases matches TRBD2. Sequenced input: memory CD8+ T cells from PBMCs. Explained via the paper, the cell subset or site label denotes: CD45RO+ cells pooled with CCR7-negative TemRA cells. The nucleotide sequence is given as TGTGCCAGCAGTGGCCGGGCTAGCGGTTTGTGGGAGACCCAGTACTTC. The resulting protein is CASSGRASGLWETQYF.